The 25 T cell receptor beta chains reported below all come from one sample, sequenced in a study of T cells in localized non-small cell lung cancer. The assay was immunoSEQ multiplex PCR, and TCRdb's table has in-frame clones only and misses some. Among 10,000 to 15,000 clones listed, approximately 80% were seen once. This sample comprised peripheral blood, obtained before any cancer treatment. Receptors originate from an older male donor with stage I squamous cell lung carcinoma.

This sequence joins TRBV5-4 and TRBJ2-7; D unresolved. The CDR3 covers 16 residues. Trimming took 3 bases from V and 1 from J, leaving 17 bases between them. Germline V gene lookup returns CDR1 SGHNT and CDR2 YYREEE (reference sequence). DNA of the CDR3: TGTGCCAGCAGCTCGGCCCGGTCAAAGTCGTCCTACGAGCAGTACTTC. As protein: CASSSARSKSSYEQYF.

The chain employs TRBV11-2 and TRBJ1-1; D is uncertain. V dropped 1 base and J dropped 2 bases, with 8 bases sitting between them. The CDR3 is 14 amino acids. Germline V lookup: CDR1 SGHAT, CDR2 FQNNGV. The CDR3 reads CASSLVDSNTEAFF. The CDR3 nucleotides are TGTGCCAGCAGCTTAGTAGATTCAAACACTGAAGCTTTCTTT.

V and J are TRBV27 and TRBJ2-2; no definite D call. There are 13 residues in the CDR3. Trimming took off 4 bases at V and 5 bases at J, with 8 bases between the two ends. In germline, CDR1 is MNHEY, CDR2 SMNVEV (reference sequence). The CDR3 loop is CASSYIGTGELFF. In nucleotides, the CDR3 is TGTGCCAGCAGTTACATAGGGACCGGGGAGCTGTTTTTT.

The chain joins TRBV5-1 to TRBJ2-2, with D perhaps assigned TRBD1 or TRBD2 (6 bases each). The CDR3 length is 21 residues. The germline gives CDR1 SGHRS, CDR2 YFSETQ. Trimming left V 9 bases short and J 5 bases short, with 38 bases between. The CDR3 is CATSRDHREDDEWGKTGELFF. In DNA, the CDR3 is TGCGCCACTTCGCGGGACCACAGGGAAGATGACGAATGGGGAAAAACCGGGGAGCTGTTTTTT.

This clone has only one observation. The chain links TRBV5-1 to TRBJ1-1, with D possibly TRBD1 on 6 matching bases. Germline values: CDR1 SGHRS, CDR2 YFSETQ. CDR3 length: 13 residues. The V and J ends lost 4 bases and 4 bases respectively, with 11 bases between them. CDR3 sequence reads: CASSEGQSTEAFF. The CDR3 DNA sequence: TGCGCCAGCAGCGAAGGACAGAGCACTGAAGCTTTCTTT.

A few counts support this clone. The J gene is TRBJ1-3, the V gene TRBV19; a possible D gene is TRBD1 (5 bases). The CDR3 totals 20 residues. The V gene's germline CDR1 is LNHDA and CDR2 SQIVND (reference sequence). V was clipped by 3 bases and J by 4 bases, with 28 bases between them. This CDR3 is CASSISLRVTVASTGNTIYF. The CDR3 region has the DNA TGTGCCAGTAGTATTTCCCTCAGGGTGACTGTTGCAAGTACGGGAAACACCATATATTTT.

This sequence joins TRBV6-1 and TRBJ1-3, with a tentative D call TRBD1 (5 bases). The CDR3 length is 14 residues. CDR1 and CDR2 (germline): MNHNS, SASEGT. Trimming stripped 6 bases from V and 2 bases from J, with 11 bases between. The CDR3 region is CASSPTGAGNTIYF. CDR3 DNA sequence: TGTGCCAGCAGCCCAACGGGGGCTGGAAACACCATATATTTT.

The genes are TRBV6-6 and TRBJ2-7, with no clear D. Trimming shortened V by 5 bases and J by 6 bases, and 14 bases separated the two germline ends. Germline V lookup: CDR1 MNHNY, CDR2 SVGAGI (reference sequence). The CDR3 runs to 13 residues. The CDR3 DNA sequence: TGTGCCAGCAGTCCCTCAGACTCGGGCGAGCAGTACTTC. Translated: CASSPSDSGEQYF.

The genes are TRBV5-1 and TRBJ2-1; 10 nucleotides match TRBD1. V dropped 3 bases and J dropped 6; count of bases not matched to a gene: 6. The germline CDR1 and CDR2 sequences are SGHRS and YFSETQ. The CDR3 contains 15 residues. CDR3 protein: CASSSDRGRINEQFF. Written as DNA, the CDR3 is TGCGCCAGCAGCTCCGACAGGGGGCGTATCAATGAGCAGTTCTTC.

This sequence joins TRBV4-2 and TRBJ1-5; 8 nucleotides line up with TRBD1. The junction had 6 bases not matched to a gene; V was cut back by 2 bases and J by 6 bases. CDR1 is LGHNA and CDR2 is YNFKEQ in the germline V gene. CDR3 length: 15 amino acids. The CDR3 is CASSQRTGTGQPQHF. CDR3 nucleotide sequence: TGTGCCAGCAGCCAACGCACAGGGACAGGTCAGCCCCAGCATTTT.

A single count supports this clone. The V gene is TRBV12-5, the J gene TRBJ2-2; no definite D call. Germline V gene sequence: CDR1 LGHNT, CDR2 FRNRAP. Trimming left V 1 base short and J 7 bases short, with 1 base between. The CDR3 has 11 residues. This chain's CDR3 is CASGLGGELFF. CDR3 DNA sequence: TGTGCTAGTGGTTTGGGCGGGGAGCTGTTTTTT.

The CDR3 region has the DNA TGTGCCAGCTCACCAGCTCTGAAACAGCCCCAGCATTTT. It specifies CASSPALKQPQHF. The rearrangement links TRBV18 to TRBJ1-5; D remains ambiguous. Germline V gene sequence: CDR1 KGHSH, CDR2 LQKENI. V was pared by 2 bases and J by 7 bases, with 9 bases between. The CDR3 totals 13 residues.

The chain links TRBV7-9 to TRBJ2-3, with D perhaps TRBD2 (6 bases). The CDR3 runs 12 residues. V gave up 6 bases and J gave up 5 bases, with 9 bases separating them. CDR1 is SEHNR, CDR2 FQNEAQ, per germline (reference sequence). The CDR3 DNA follows: TGTGCCAGCAGGAGGGGAGGAGATACGCAGTATTTT. Translated: CASRRGGDTQYF.

The chain links TRBV10-3 to TRBJ2-1; unclear D gene. Germline V CDR1 and CDR2: ENHRY, SYGVKD. This CDR3 is built from 13 residues. Trimming took 2 bases from V and 4 from J, leaving 6 bases between them. The CDR3 reads CAISEIGYNEQFF. The CDR3 DNA is TGTGCCATCAGTGAGATCGGATACAATGAGCAGTTCTTC.

This chain connects TRBV7-9 to TRBJ2-4; 7 bases are shared with TRBD1. The CDR3 runs 13 residues. Germline V gene lookup returns CDR1 SEHNR and CDR2 FQNEAQ (reference sequence). V lost 5 bases and J lost 8; bases outside the gene matches: 6. This CDR3 is CASSTPGGDIQYF. CDR3 coding DNA: TGTGCCAGCAGCACCCCAGGGGGTGACATTCAGTACTTC.

The chain combines TRBV30 with TRBJ2-2; 10 bases fit TRBD2. The V gene end was trimmed by 3 bases and the J gene end by 7 bases; junction bases not matched to a gene: 8. The germline V gene has CDR1 GTSNPN and CDR2 SVGIG (reference sequence). There are 15 residues in the CDR3. The CDR3 is CAWRVAGGPFGELFF. In DNA, the CDR3 is TGTGCCTGGAGAGTAGCGGGAGGCCCCTTCGGGGAGCTGTTTTTT.

This chain links TRBV5-1 with TRBJ2-1; D possibly corresponds to TRBD2 (5 bases). Between the trimmed V and J ends, which lost 0 bases and 5 bases, there was a span of 12 bases. Per the germline V gene, CDR1 is SGHRS and CDR2 is YFSETQ. The CDR3 covers 15 residues. CDR3 DNA sequence: TGCGCCAGCAGCTTGGCCGGAGGACGAAACAATGAGCAGTTCTTC. Its translation is CASSLAGGRNNEQFF.

V is TRBV5-1 and J is TRBJ2-4; 8 nucleotides line up with TRBD1. Germline CDR1 is SGHRS and CDR2 is YFSETQ. With 4 bases clipped from V and 9 bases from J, the junction kept 12 bases outside the gene matches. This CDR3 contains 15 residues. CDR3 loop: CASSHSGRQGSIQYF. The DNA for the CDR3 is TGCGCCAGCAGCCATTCCGGGAGACAGGGGAGCATTCAGTACTTC.

V usage is TRBV6-1 and J usage is TRBJ1-1, with D tentatively TRBD1 (5 bases). Trimming took 8 bases from V and 2 from J, leaving 15 bases between them. CDR1 MNHNS and CDR2 SASEGT come from the germline V gene. The CDR3 covers 14 residues. The CDR3 nucleotides are TGTGCCAGCGAAACTGGACGGACAAACACTGAAGCTTTCTTT. It is translated as CASETGRTNTEAFF.

The chain combines TRBV9 with TRBJ2-5, with a tentative D call TRBD1 (6 bases). V lost 6 bases and J 3 bases, leaving 18 bases between the germline ends. Germline loops: CDR1 SGDLS, CDR2 YYNGEE. The CDR3 has 15 residues. The CDR3 nucleotides are TGTGCCAGCAACCCCTTGGGGGACACCAAAGAGACCCAGTACTTC. Translating gives CASNPLGDTKETQYF.

The genes are TRBV15 and TRBJ2-1; the D is unclear. V lost 0 bases, J lost 0 bases, and 9 bases lay in between. Germline loops: CDR1 LNHNV, CDR2 YYDKDF (reference sequence). This CDR3 spans 16 amino acids. The CDR3: CATSRDLLSSYNEQFF. DNA for the CDR3: TGTGCCACCAGCAGAGATCTATTGAGCTCCTACAATGAGCAGTTCTTC.

The rearrangement uses TRBV5-1 and TRBJ2-7; D uncertain. Germline V lookup: CDR1 SGHRS, CDR2 YFSETQ. The CDR3 is 13 residues long. Trimming stripped 0 bases from V and 2 bases from J, with 6 bases between. CDR3: CASSLGPTYEQYF. The CDR3 DNA reads as TGCGCCAGCAGCTTGGGCCCGACCTACGAGCAGTACTTC.

This chain links TRBV5-1 with TRBJ2-5; TRBD2 aligns across 11 bases. The J segment lost 1 base and the V segment lost 5 bases, leaving 4 bases of the junction unmatched. There are 15 residues in the CDR3. Germline V gene sequence: CDR1 SGHRS, CDR2 YFSETQ. In DNA, the CDR3 is TGCGCCAGCAGAACTAGCGGGGGTTCCCAAGAGACCCAGTACTTC. Translated, it gives CASRTSGGSQETQYF.

The chain employs TRBV7-3 and TRBJ1-1; no clear D gene. V dropped 2 bases and J dropped 1 base, with 5 bases sitting between them. CDR1 SGHTA and CDR2 FQGTGA come from the germline V gene. This CDR3 comprises 13 residues. CDR3 loop: CASSLYPNTEAFF. CDR3 coding DNA: TGTGCCAGCAGCTTATATCCGAACACTGAAGCTTTCTTT.

The V and J genes are TRBV5-8 and TRBJ1-5; 8 positions match TRBD1. The V and J ends lost 3 bases and 4 bases, in that order; junction bases with no gene match: 6. The V gene's germline CDR1 is SGHTS and CDR2 YDEGEE. CDR3 length: 15 amino acids. The CDR3 nucleotides are TGTGCCAGCAGCTCTCGTTGGACAGGGAATCAGCCCCAGCATTTT. This encodes CASSSRWTGNQPQHF.